These 30 T cell receptor beta chains came from one sample sequenced in a study of blood T cell repertoires in COVID-19. Clones were read by immunoSEQ multiplex PCR, and TCRdb kept only the in-frame ones, dropping some. The sample lists about 270,000 clones, less than 90% seen once, with around 13% in the top ten. The sample comprised peripheral blood. These receptors were collected from a woman between 65 and 79 years old with COVID-19, enrolled during active disease.

This chain connects TRBV4-2 to TRBJ2-5; D is possibly TRBD2 (6 bases). Germline V gene lookup returns CDR1 LGHNA and CDR2 YNFKEQ. The CDR3 has 15 amino acids. V lost 0 bases, J lost 4 bases, and 12 bases lay in between. For the CDR3, the DNA is TGTGCCAGCAGCCAAGAGCGGGGAGTCCCAGAGACCCAGTACTTC. Translation: CASSQERGVPETQYF.

The chain combines TRBV6-5 with TRBJ1-1, with D unclear. Germline assignment: CDR1 MNHEY and CDR2 SVGAGI. CDR3 length: 15 residues. V was shortened by 0 bases and J by 4 bases, with 12 bases between the two germline ends. CDR3 DNA sequence: TGTGCCAGCAGTTACTCGAGTCAGAGCGGCACTGAAGCTTTCTTT. Amino acids: CASSYSSQSGTEAFF.

This chain uses TRBV30 with TRBJ1-1; 8 bases match TRBD1. Germline V gene sequence: CDR1 GTSNPN, CDR2 SVGIG (reference sequence). The trim removed 5 bases at V and 0 bases at J, leaving 2 bases unmatched. This CDR3 contains 13 residues. The CDR3, as DNA: TGTGCCTGGGGGGGACAGGTGAACACTGAAGCTTTCTTT. It specifies CAWGGQVNTEAFF.

The count of this clone is one. The J gene is TRBJ2-2, the V gene TRBV11-3; 8 bases are a match to TRBD2. Germline V CDR1 and CDR2: SGHNT, YENEEA. The CDR3 is 17 residues long. With 0 bases clipped from V and 5 bases from J, the junction kept 8 bases outside the gene matches. The CDR3 DNA follows: TGTGCCAGCAGCTTAGATCTGGGTAGCGGGGCGACCGGGGAGCTGTTTTTT. Translated: CASSLDLGSGATGELFF. The whole variable domain, filled in from reference TRBV11-3 and TRBJ2-2, reads EAGVVQSPRYKIIEKKQPVAFWCNPISGHNTLYWYLQNLGQGPELLIRYENEEAVDDSQLPKDRFSAERLKGVDSTLKIQPAELGDSAVYLCASSLDLGSGATGELFFGEGSRLTVL.

This clone has only one observation. The chain uses TRBV9 and TRBJ1-4; 9 bases line up with TRBD1. Germline-derived CDR1 and CDR2 are SGDLS and YYNGEE. V lost 0 bases to trimming and J lost 8 bases; unmatched junction nucleotides: 5. CDR3 size: 15 residues. Here the CDR3 reads CASSVGRDRVEKLFF. CDR3 DNA sequence: TGTGCCAGCAGCGTAGGCCGGGACAGGGTCGAAAAACTGTTTTTT.

The V call is TRBV6-5, the J call TRBJ2-4, with 8 bases aligning to TRBD1. The J segment lost 5 bases and the V segment lost 10 bases, leaving 10 bases of the junction unmatched. Germline CDR1 MNHEY, CDR2 SVGAGI. This CDR3 is built from 14 residues. The CDR3 loop is CATTKPGGQNIQYF. The CDR3 nucleotides are TGTGCCACCACTAAACCAGGGGGCCAAAACATTCAGTACTTC.

This sequence joins TRBV19 and TRBJ2-7, with D maybe TRBD1 (6 bases). Germline V gene data show CDR1 as LNHDA and CDR2 as SQIVND (reference sequence). V was trimmed by 0 bases and J by 5 bases, leaving 17 bases between them. The CDR3 runs 16 residues. CDR3 region: CASSIDLTPTGNEQYF. DNA for the CDR3: TGTGCCAGTAGTATAGATCTTACCCCAACAGGGAACGAGCAGTACTTC. Drawing the rest from reference TRBV19 and TRBJ2-7, the complete variable domain is DGGITQSPKYLFRKEGQNVTLSCEQNLNHDAMYWYRQDPGQGLRLIYYSQIVNDFQKGDIAEGYSVSREKKESFPLTVTSAQKNPTAFYLCASSIDLTPTGNEQYFGPGTRLTVT.

V and J are TRBV7-3 and TRBJ1-2; 10 nucleotides align to TRBD1. From germline, CDR1 is SGHTA and CDR2 FQGTGA. The CDR3 runs to 15 residues. Trimming took 5 bases from V and 1 from J; bases not matched to a gene: 4. The CDR3 loop is CASSLGTGDNYGYTF. CDR3 coding DNA: TGTGCCAGCAGCCTCGGGACAGGGGATAACTATGGCTACACCTTC.

This clone has just a few counts. V and J are TRBV28 and TRBJ1-2; 7 nucleotides agree with TRBD1. The V gene's germline CDR1 is MDHEN and CDR2 SYDVKM. The CDR3 spans 13 residues. The junction had 7 bases not matched to a gene; V was cut back by 5 bases and J by 7 bases. The CDR3 loop is CASSVTGDRGYTF. The CDR3 DNA sequence: TGTGCCAGCAGTGTTACAGGGGACCGTGGCTACACCTTC.

The chain couples TRBV28 to TRBJ2-7; 10 bases map to TRBD1. Trimming cost V 6 bases and J 6 bases; bases outside gene matches: 8. Germline V gene lookup returns CDR1 MDHEN and CDR2 SYDVKM. The CDR3 runs 14 residues. This CDR3 is CASSTTGGSGEQYF. The CDR3 DNA follows: TGTGCCAGCAGCACGACAGGGGGCTCGGGCGAGCAGTACTTC.

Written as DNA, the CDR3 is TGTGCCAGCAGCAAGAACTTAGGGGCGTCGTTTGGCTACACCTTC. It encodes CASSKNLGASFGYTF. The V call is TRBV21-1, the J call TRBJ1-2; the D call of TRBD1 is as the table states it, not checked on the DNA. TRBV21-1 is assigned pseudogene status. The CDR3 consists of 15 residues.

This clone was found a few times. The chain uses TRBV20-1 and TRBJ2-1; D perhaps matches TRBD1 (6 bases). The CDR3 totals 11 residues. V was shortened by 2 bases and J by 15 bases, with 14 bases between the two germline ends. The V gene's germline CDR1 is DFQATT and CDR2 SNEGSKA (reference sequence). CDR3 sequence reads: CSARRDGQWFF. The DNA of the CDR3 is TGCAGTGCTAGAAGGGACGGACAGTGGTTCTTC.

The gene calls are TRBV28 and TRBJ1-6; D is uncertain. The length of the CDR3 is 12 residues. From germline, CDR1 is MDHEN and CDR2 SYDVKM. The germline V and J ends were trimmed by 5 bases and 10 bases, with 9 bases remaining between them. The DNA for the CDR3 is TGTGCCAGCAGTCGGGGAGTCTCACCCCTCCACTTT. Its translation is CASSRGVSPLHF.

V gene TRBV5-6 combines with J gene TRBJ1-2; D is uncertain. The CDR3 runs 15 residues. From germline, CDR1 is SGHDT and CDR2 YYEEEE. Trimming removed 0 bases at V and 4 bases at J, with 13 bases between. CDR3: CASSLVVAATYGYTF. The CDR3, as DNA: TGTGCCAGCAGCTTGGTTGTGGCAGCGACCTATGGCTACACCTTC. Full variable domain (missing parts from reference TRBV5-6 and TRBJ1-2): DAGVTQSPTHLIKTRGQQVTLRCSPKSGHDTVSWYQQALGQGPQFIFQYYEEEERQRGNFPDRFSGHQFPNYSSELNVNALLLGDSALYLCASSLVVAATYGYTFGSGTRLTVV.

This clone was seen only once. This chain links TRBV5-1 with TRBJ2-1; D unresolved. The CDR3 extends over 14 amino acids. Germline lookup yields CDR1 SGHRS and CDR2 YFSETQ. V lost 0 bases to trimming and J lost 9 bases, with 13 bases between them. For the CDR3, the DNA is TGCGCCAGCAGCTTGGCTCCGGAGCCGAGTGAGCAGTTCTTC. It is translated as CASSLAPEPSEQFF.

The chain couples TRBV15 to TRBJ1-2; TRBD1 might be the D (6 bases). The CDR3 covers 13 residues. Germline CDR1 reads LNHNV; CDR2 reads YYDKDF (reference sequence). The V and J ends lost 6 bases and 8 bases respectively, with 16 bases between them. For the CDR3, the DNA is TGTGCCACCAGGGAGACAGGCGCCCTGGGCTACACCTTC. Residues: CATRETGALGYTF.

The rearrangement uses TRBV29-1 and TRBJ1-6; 7 positions match TRBD1. CDR3 length: 14 amino acids. The germline gives CDR1 SQVTM, CDR2 ANQGSEA. J was trimmed by 10 bases and V by 4 bases; bases with no gene match: 10. The CDR3 nucleotides are TGCAGCGTTGGGTCCGGGAGCAGGGGGTCACCCCTCCACTTT. Protein product: CSVGSGSRGSPLHF. The full variable domain, rest sourced from reference TRBV29-1 and TRBJ1-6, is SAVISQKPSRDICQRGTSLTIQCQVDSQVTMMFWYRQQPGQSLTLIATANQGSEATYESGFVIDKFPISRPNLTFSTLTVSNMSPEDSSIYLCSVGSGSRGSPLHFGNGTRLTVT.

The CDR3 is CASSSPYLGDYGYTF. The DNA for the CDR3 is TGTGCCAGTAGTTCCCCATACTTGGGCGACTATGGCTACACCTTC. This chain links TRBV19 with TRBJ1-2; unclear D gene. The CDR3 is made up of 15 amino acids. Per germline, CDR1 LNHDA and CDR2 SQIVND (reference sequence). Trimming pared 5 bases from V and 3 bases from J, leaving 16 bases between. The complete variable domain, with remaining parts taken from reference TRBV19 and TRBJ1-2, reads DGGITQSPKYLFRKEGQNVTLSCEQNLNHDAMYWYRQDPGQGLRLIYYSQIVNDFQKGDIAEGYSVSREKKESFPLTVTSAQKNPTAFYLCASSSPYLGDYGYTFGSGTRLTVV.

About this clone itself: The identical CDR3 is also encoded by other nucleotide sequences in the sample. CDR3: CASSVGQGNQPQHF. CDR3 sequence (DNA): TGTGCCAGCAGCGTCGGACAGGGAAATCAGCCCCAGCATTTT. The chain carries TRBV9 and TRBJ1-5, with 8 positions matching TRBD1. Germline trimming cut 2 bases from V and 4 bases from J; bases unmatched to any gene: 2. From germline, CDR1 is SGDLS and CDR2 YYNGEE. This CDR3 has 14 residues.

This chain connects TRBV28 to TRBJ2-2; no definite D call. CDR3 length: 16 residues. Germline assignment: CDR1 MDHEN and CDR2 SYDVKM. The V end was cut by 0 bases, the J end by 2 bases, with 10 bases between. In nucleotides, the CDR3 is TGTGCCAGCAGTTTATGGGGTCAGGCCAACACCGGGGAGCTGTTTTTT. Protein product: CASSLWGQANTGELFF.

The genes are TRBV5-1 and TRBJ2-3; 7 bases fit TRBD1. V trimming: 4 bases; J trimming: 2 bases; junction bases outside the gene matches: 7. Germline loops: CDR1 SGHRS, CDR2 YFSETQ. The CDR3 is 15 amino acids. This CDR3 is CASSPRGSDTDTQYF. In DNA, the CDR3 is TGCGCCAGCAGCCCCAGGGGGTCAGACACAGATACGCAGTATTTT.

The V call is TRBV24-1, the J call TRBJ1-1; D might be TRBD1 (6 bases). Trimming stripped 7 bases from V and 6 bases from J, with 14 bases between. In germline, CDR1 is KGHDR, CDR2 SFDVKD. CDR3 length: 13 residues. As DNA, the CDR3 is TGTGCCACCAGGGGTACGGGGACATCTGAAGCTTTCTTT. Translated, it gives CATRGTGTSEAFF.

This chain uses TRBV6-1 with TRBJ1-4, with TRBD1 matching 9 bases. Trimming removed 3 bases from V and 9 bases from J; junction bases left unmatched: 8. The CDR3 is 15 residues long. From germline, CDR1 is MNHNS and CDR2 SASEGT. CDR3 residues: CASSDPGQGLKKLFF. Here the CDR3 DNA reads TGTGCCAGCAGTGACCCGGGACAGGGTTTGAAAAAACTGTTTTTT.

This chain connects TRBV11-2 to TRBJ1-1; tentatively, D is TRBD1 (6 bases). Germline CDR1 reads SGHAT; CDR2 reads FQNNGV. Trimming cost V 3 bases and J 2 bases, with 13 bases left between them. The length of the CDR3 is 15 residues. CDR3 protein: CASSFDRLGNTEAFF. The CDR3 DNA is TGTGCCAGCAGCTTTGACAGGTTAGGTAACACTGAAGCTTTCTTT.

Only one count was recorded for this clone. The chain couples TRBV28 to TRBJ1-2; perhaps TRBD1 as D (6 bases). Trimming removed 2 bases at V and 6 bases at J, with 13 bases between. Germline assignment: CDR1 MDHEN and CDR2 SYDVKM. CDR3 size: 14 residues. The CDR3 DNA reads as TGTGCCAGCAGTTTACTTCCTCAGGGGAATGGCTACACCTTC. Amino acids: CASSLLPQGNGYTF.

The chain carries TRBV6-5 and TRBJ1-1; maybe TRBD1 (5 bases). Per the germline V gene, CDR1 is MNHEY and CDR2 is SVGAGI. V was shortened by 7 bases and J by 6 bases, with 15 bases between the two germline ends. CDR3 size: 13 residues. The chain's CDR3 is CASTAPGIPEAFF. CDR3 nucleotide sequence: TGTGCCAGCACCGCACCAGGGATCCCTGAAGCTTTCTTT.

The V gene is TRBV6-6, the J gene TRBJ1-5; no reliable D call. Trimming shortened V by 0 bases and J by 7 bases, and 7 bases separated the two germline ends. Germline V gives CDR1 MNHNY, CDR2 SVGAGI (reference sequence). CDR3 length: 13 amino acids. The CDR3 region is CASSYSSPQPQHF. The CDR3 nucleotides are TGTGCCAGCAGTTACTCGAGTCCCCAGCCCCAGCATTTT.

The genes are TRBV6-5 and TRBJ1-3, with D unresolved. The V end lost 4 bases, the J end lost 2 bases, and 15 bases lay between the germline ends. Looked up from germline, CDR1 is MNHEY and CDR2 is SVGAGI. The CDR3 contains 16 residues. Here the CDR3 reads CASSSVRQFPGNTIYF. CDR3 DNA sequence: TGTGCCAGCAGTTCCGTCAGGCAATTCCCTGGAAACACCATATATTTT.

This chain connects TRBV9 to TRBJ2-5; 12 nucleotides match TRBD1. Germline-derived CDR1 and CDR2 are SGDLS and YYNGEE. This CDR3 comprises 16 residues. V gave up 3 bases and J gave up 5 bases; unmatched junction bases: 8. CDR3: CASSEGQGAFGETQYF. CDR3 DNA sequence: TGTGCCAGCAGCGAGGGACAGGGGGCATTCGGGGAGACCCAGTACTTC.

V gene TRBV7-3 combines with J gene TRBJ2-3; no clear D. This CDR3 has 14 residues. Germline V gene lookup returns CDR1 SGHTA and CDR2 FQGTGA. V was shortened by 2 bases and J by 1 base, with 7 bases between the two germline ends. This CDR3 reads CASSLDRGTDTQYF. Written as DNA, the CDR3 is TGTGCCAGCAGCTTAGATCGGGGCACAGATACGCAGTATTTT.